These 29 T cell receptor beta chains originate from one sample sequenced in a study of identical twins. TCRdb reanalysed the 5' RACE reads using MiXCR and keeps one entry per CDR3 protein. The sample includes around 1.7 million distinct CDR3 sequences, under 35% of them seen just once. The specimen sequenced was cord blood. Receptor source: a newborn girl in good health.

This chain links TRBV12-3 or TRBV12-4 with TRBJ1-2; no clear D gene. V gave up 5 bases and J gave up 4 bases, with 17 bases separating them. This CDR3 has 15 amino acids. The CDR3 sequence: CASSPAATDLYGYTF. In DNA form, the CDR3 reads TGTGCCAGCAGTCCAGCGGCAACTGACCTCTATGGCTACACCTTC.

The rearrangement uses TRBV7-2 and TRBJ2-7, with 8 bases identical to TRBD1. This CDR3 contains 12 residues. Trimming at V came to 5 bases and at J to 8 bases, leaving 5 bases not matched to a gene. Germline V gene sequence: CDR1 SGHTA, CDR2 FQGNSA. CDR3 bases: TGTGCCAGCAGCGCAACAGGGGGTAAGCAGTACTTC. Protein sequence: CASSATGGKQYF.

This rearrangement joins TRBV29-1 to TRBJ2-1; 7 nucleotides match TRBD1. TRBJ2-7 matches the DNA end more closely, so the J call is doubtful. Germline V gene data show CDR1 as SQVTM and CDR2 as ANQGSEA. The CDR3 extends over 14 amino acids. The CDR3 DNA sequence: TGCAGCGACCTCAAGGGGGCCTCCTACAATGAGCAGTACTTC. Protein sequence: CSDLKGASYNEQYF.

Many counts were recorded for this clonotype. The chain couples TRBV12-3 or TRBV12-4 to TRBJ2-1, with TRBD1 matching over 7 bases. The CDR3 spans 15 residues. The trim removed 1 base at V and 4 bases at J, leaving 4 bases unmatched. CDR3 sequence reads: CASSLGGGWYNEQFF. The CDR3 DNA is TGTGCCAGCAGTTTAGGAGGGGGCTGGTACAATGAGCAGTTCTTC.

In its sample, this clonotype was seen once. V usage is TRBV7-9 and J usage is TRBJ2-1, with 7 bases identical to TRBD2. Germline CDR1 is SEHNR and CDR2 is FQNEAQ (reference sequence). The V and J ends lost 6 bases and 10 bases, in that order; junction bases with no gene match: 12. The CDR3 runs 14 residues. This CDR3 reads CASSQPTSSYEQFF. The CDR3 DNA is TGTGCCAGCAGTCAACCGACTAGCTCCTACGAGCAGTTCTTC.

Points on this clonotype: Since a much larger clone is just one base distant, this may be a read error. CDR3 nucleotide sequence: TGCAGTGCTAGAGGACGGACCTATGGCTACACCTTC. Protein product: CSARGRTYGYTF. The V gene is TRBV20-1, the J gene TRBJ1-2; D is unresolved. Trimming shortened V by 1 base and J by 4 bases, and 7 bases separated the two germline ends. Germline lookup yields CDR1 DFQATT and CDR2 SNEGSKA (reference sequence). CDR3 size: 12 residues.

This clonotype was found a few times. The chain carries TRBV2 and TRBJ1-2; a weak D match, TRBD1 (5 bases). CDR1 SNHLY and CDR2 FYNNEI come from the germline V gene. The CDR3 contains 14 residues. Trimming pared 1 base from V and 8 bases from J, leaving 14 bases between. As DNA, the CDR3 is TGTGCCAGCAGTGAAGGGATAGGGGCGGAGGGCTACACCTTC. Amino acids: CASSEGIGAEGYTF.

The chain combines TRBV29-1 with TRBJ2-5; 11 bases map to TRBD2. Germline trimming cut 5 bases from V and 11 bases from J; bases unmatched to any gene: 13. This CDR3 region has 14 residues. CDR1 is SQVTM and CDR2 is ANQGSEA in the germline V gene. CDR3 nucleotide sequence: TGCAGCGTTAAGGGACTAGCGGTGTACAATGAGCAGTACTTC. Protein: CSVKGLAVYNEQYF.

This clonotype was seen a few times. The chain joins TRBV6-6 to TRBJ1-4; 9 bases align to TRBD1. The length of the CDR3 is 16 residues. CDR1 MNHNY and CDR2 SVGAGI come from the germline V gene (reference sequence). J lost 4 bases, V lost 0 bases, and 3 bases had no gene match. The CDR3 nucleotides are TGTGCCAGCAGTTACTCCGACAGGGGGATTAATGAAAAACTGTTTTTT. It yields the protein CASSYSDRGINEKLFF.

This chain connects TRBV24-1 to TRBJ1-5, with D possibly matching TRBD1 (5 bases). The CDR3 is 13 amino acids. V was trimmed by 7 bases and J by 5 bases, leaving 11 bases between them. Germline-derived CDR1 and CDR2 are KGHDR and SFDVKD. In nucleotides, the CDR3 is TGTGCCACCAGATTGTCGGGGGATCAGCCCCAGCATTTT. Residues: CATRLSGDQPQHF.

There are a few counts of this clonotype. The chain combines TRBV11-2 with TRBJ2-3; 8 bases map to TRBD1. The CDR3 totals 15 residues. The ends lost 5 bases at V and 2 bases at J; junction bases unmatched: 6. Germline-derived CDR1 and CDR2 are SGHAT and FQNNGV. The DNA of the CDR3 is TGTGCCAGCAGCCGCGGGACAGGACACACAGATACGCAGTATTTT. Translation gives CASSRGTGHTDTQYF.

This clonotype has more than one count but fewer than ten. V is TRBV7-9 and J is TRBJ2-3; possibly TRBD1 or TRBD2 for D (5 bases each). V lost 2 bases, J lost 3 bases, and 15 bases lay in between. The CDR3 length is 16 residues. CDR1 and CDR2 (germline): SEHNR, FQNEAQ (reference sequence). CDR3 loop: CASSLPGPGETDTQYF. The CDR3, as DNA: TGTGCCAGCAGCTTACCGGGACCTGGGGAAACAGATACGCAGTATTTT.

The chain has TRBV20-1 and TRBJ2-2; D gene unclear. The CDR3 is 11 residues long. Germline V gives CDR1 DFQATT, CDR2 SNEGSKA (reference sequence). The V end lost 5 bases, the J end lost 3 bases, and 4 bases lay between the germline ends. The CDR3 region is CSAGHTGELFF. The CDR3 DNA follows: TGCAGTGCTGGCCACACCGGGGAGCTGTTTTTT.

This chain joins TRBV19 and TRBJ2-1; TRBD2 matches at 7 bases. J was trimmed by 4 bases and V by 10 bases; bases with no gene match: 13. The CDR3 consists of 15 residues. Germline V gene lookup returns CDR1 LNHDA and CDR2 SQIVND (reference sequence). CDR3 DNA: TGTGCCACCACCTCCGGCGGGAGTTATTACAATGAGCAGTTCTTC. This translates into CATTSGGSYYNEQFF.

V is TRBV5-1 and J is TRBJ2-2, with a tentative D call TRBD1 (6 bases). The CDR3 consists of 17 residues. The germline V gene encodes CDR1 SGHRS and CDR2 YFSETQ. V was pared by 2 bases and J by 4 bases, with 18 bases between. Written as DNA, the CDR3 is TGCGCCAGCAGCTTCTTCTTTACAGGGAGCCCCACCGGGGAGCTGTTTTTT. This encodes CASSFFFTGSPTGELFF.

This clonotype was seen just once. The chain combines TRBV12-3 or TRBV12-4 with TRBJ1-4, with 8 positions matching TRBD1. Germline trimming cut 2 bases from V and 8 bases from J; bases unmatched to any gene: 7. This CDR3 is built from 15 residues. The CDR3 loop reads CASSLRAGGREKLFF. The CDR3 nucleotides read TGTGCCAGCAGTTTACGGGCAGGGGGCCGGGAAAAACTGTTTTTT.

This clonotype occurred a few times. V gene TRBV12-3 or TRBV12-4 combines with J gene TRBJ2-5; D gene uncertain. The ends were cut back, 4 bases at V and 2 bases at J, with 11 bases in the middle. The CDR3 extends over 14 amino acids. The DNA of the CDR3 is TGTGCCAGCAGTTCCCGTGACGGGCAAGAGACCCAGTACTTC. Translation: CASSSRDGQETQYF.

The genes are TRBV12-5 and TRBJ2-1; D unresolved. CDR1 and CDR2 from the germline V gene are LGHNT and FRNRAP. The length of the CDR3 is 14 residues. V was cut by 1 base and J by 8 bases, with 12 bases left in between. The CDR3 DNA sequence: TGTGCTAGTGGTTTGGAAGTGGCAAAACATGAGCAGTTCTTC. Translation gives CASGLEVAKHEQFF. The full variable domain, completed using reference TRBV12-5 and TRBJ2-1, is DARVTQTPRHKVTEMGQEVTMRCQPILGHNTVFWYRQTMMQGLELLAYFRNRAPLDDSGMPKDRFSAEMPDATLATLKIQPSEPRDSAVYFCASGLEVAKHEQFFGPGTRLTVL.

The chain recombines TRBV14 with TRBJ2-4; 9 bases are a match to TRBD1. The germline V gene encodes CDR1 SGHDN and CDR2 FVKESK. This CDR3 has 15 amino acids. Unmatched junction bases numbered 2, after V lost 1 base and J lost 4 bases. The CDR3 is CASSQVDRGKNIQYF. Here the CDR3 DNA reads TGTGCCAGCAGCCAAGTTGACAGGGGGAAAAACATTCAGTACTTC. Complete variable domain (other parts from reference TRBV14 and TRBJ2-4): EAGVTQFPSHSVIEKGQTVTLRCDPISGHDNLYWYRRVMGKEIKFLLHFVKESKQDESGMPNNRFLAERTGGTYSTLKVQPAELEDSGVYFCASSQVDRGKNIQYFGAGTRLSVL.

The rearrangement links TRBV18 to TRBJ2-1, with D unresolved. The CDR3 runs 18 residues. Germline assignment: CDR1 KGHSH and CDR2 LQKENI. The V and J ends lost 1 base and 2 bases respectively, with 18 bases between them. DNA of the CDR3: TGTGCCAGCTCACCACAGTCGAGGCCCTTGAACCCCTACAATGAGCAGTTCTTC. It is translated as CASSPQSRPLNPYNEQFF.

In this sample, this clonotype turned up a few times. The V gene is TRBV13, the J gene TRBJ1-2; D is ambiguous. Germline CDR1 reads PRHDT; CDR2 reads FYEKMQ (reference sequence). V dropped 2 bases and J dropped 2 bases, with 15 bases sitting between them. There are 16 residues in the CDR3. CDR3 nucleotide sequence: TGTGCCAGCAGCTTACGTCCGGGGTCGGCAAACTATGGCTACACCTTC. Translation gives CASSLRPGSANYGYTF.

This clonotype was seen a few times. The chain links TRBV3-1 to TRBJ2-7; no clear D gene. V shed 3 bases and J shed 2 bases, with 5 bases lying between them. Germline V gene lookup returns CDR1 LGHDT and CDR2 YNNKEL (reference sequence). The CDR3 consists of 12 residues. CDR3 amino acids: CASSQKPYEQYF. The DNA of the CDR3 is TGTGCCAGCAGCCAGAAACCCTACGAGCAGTACTTC.

This clonotype was detected many times. The chain is built from TRBV4-2 and TRBJ2-3; no firm D call. Trimming removed 5 bases from V and 4 bases from J, with 13 bases in between. The germline V gene has CDR1 LGHNA and CDR2 YNFKEQ. The CDR3 is made up of 14 amino acids. For the CDR3, the DNA is TGTGCCAGCAGCTTCAAAAGAAAGGCAGATACGCAGTATTTT. This sequence encodes CASSFKRKADTQYF.

This clonotype was seen a handful of times. This chain links TRBV2 with TRBJ2-1, with 9 bases matching TRBD2. The CDR3 is 13 residues long. Germline V gene lookup returns CDR1 SNHLY and CDR2 FYNNEI. With V trimmed by 11 bases and J by 6 bases, 8 bases remained unmatched. The CDR3 DNA reads as TGTGCCGGAGGAGCGGGAGGACTCAATGAGCAGTTCTTC. Translation: CAGGAGGLNEQFF.

In its sample, this clonotype was seen a few times. The genes are TRBV12-3 or TRBV12-4 and TRBJ2-2; 12 positions agree with TRBD2. Trimming cost V 9 bases and J 5 bases; bases outside gene matches: 10. The CDR3 length is 16 residues. CDR3 residues: CASLPPTSGGTGELFF. The CDR3 DNA follows: TGTGCCAGTCTACCCCCAACTAGCGGGGGGACCGGGGAGCTGTTTTTT.

There are many counts of this clonotype. The DNA of the CDR3 is TGTGCCAGCAGTCCACGAATTGGCCAGTACTTC. Encoded protein: CASSPRIGQYF. The chain is built from TRBV28 and TRBJ2-5; D ambiguous. The germline CDR1 and CDR2 sequences are MDHEN and SYDVKM. Trimming left V 5 bases short and J 10 bases short, with 11 bases between. This CDR3 is 11 amino acids long.

V and J are TRBV9 and TRBJ2-7, with unresolved D. The germline V and J ends were trimmed by 4 bases and 3 bases, with 14 bases remaining between them. The germline V gene encodes CDR1 SGDLS and CDR2 YYNGEE. This CDR3 region has 14 residues. The chain's CDR3 is CASSPIPQIYEQYF. CDR3 in DNA: TGTGCCAGCAGCCCAATCCCCCAAATCTACGAGCAGTACTTC.

DNA of the CDR3: TGTGCCAGCAGCTCCTCCTCGAGGGACGAGCAGTTCTTC. As protein: CASSSSSRDEQFF. The chain is built from TRBV11-2 and TRBJ2-1; D may match TRBD1 or TRBD2 (5 bases each). CDR1 and CDR2 from the germline V gene are SGHAT and FQNNGV. CDR3 size: 13 residues. V was trimmed by 4 bases and J by 10 bases, leaving 14 bases between them.

There are a few counts of this clonotype. The rearrangement uses TRBV4-2 and TRBJ2-3; 9 bases align to TRBD2. This CDR3 comprises 18 residues. Trimming took 1 base from V and 5 from J; bases not matched to a gene: 13. Germline V gene lookup returns CDR1 LGHNA and CDR2 YNFKEQ. The CDR3 reads CASSQGIGVAGAGDTQYF. The CDR3 nucleotides read TGTGCCAGCAGCCAAGGTATCGGGGTAGCGGGAGCAGGAGATACGCAGTATTTT.